This entry lists 26 T cell receptor beta chains sequenced from one sample in a study of tumor-infiltrating lymphocytes in primary liver carcinoma. Synthesis of TCR beta cDNA was carried out from approximately 500 ng total RNA with a constant-region primer. Libraries of TCR beta came from three nested multiplex PCR rounds with slightly modified ARM-PCR. With TRBV1-TRBV30 forward primers and a C-beta reverse primer, the first two PCR rounds were run for nine to eleven cycles each. TCRdb re-analysed the multiplex PCR reads in MiXCR, keeping a single row per CDR3 protein. Here the sample spans 300,000 to 350,000 distinct CDR3 sequences, 65% being singletons. The source of the blood RNA was unsorted whole blood, and germline DNA was extracted as well. The sample comprised peripheral blood. Receptors originate from a man aged 35-49 years with primary liver carcinoma and hepatitis B virus infection.

In regard to this clonotype: A much larger clone lies one base from this, so it may be a read error. The chain recombines TRBV4-2 with TRBJ2-1; D gene uncertain. The CDR3 spans 13 residues. CDR1 LGHNA and CDR2 YNFKEQ come from the germline V gene. The CDR3 loop reads CARSQDWSNEQFF. CDR3 nucleotide sequence: TGTGCCAGGAGCCAAGATTGGAGCAATGAGCAGTTCTTC.

The chain uses TRBV15 and TRBJ1-4, with D unresolved. This CDR3 is built from 16 residues. Germline CDR1 and CDR2: LNHNV and YYDKDF (reference sequence). V lost 0 bases and J lost 1, with 9 bases in between. CDR3 nucleotides: TGTGCCACCAGCAGAGATTTAGGAAAAACTAATGAAAAACTGTTTTTT. Its protein is CATSRDLGKTNEKLFF.

The rearrangement uses TRBV5-1 and TRBJ2-2; perhaps TRBD1 as D (6 bases). The V gene lost 0 bases and the J gene lost 6 bases, with 15 bases spanning the gap. Germline V gene sequence: CDR1 SGHRS, CDR2 YFSETQ. There are 16 residues in the CDR3. CDR3 bases: TGCGCCAGCAGCTTGGTACCAGGGGCTGGCGCCGGGGAGCTGTTTTTT. The encoded protein is CASSLVPGAGAGELFF.

This clonotype came up many times. The J gene is TRBJ1-1, the V gene TRBV10-2, with D possibly matching TRBD1 (6 bases). CDR1 is WSHSY, CDR2 SAAADI, per germline. The V gene lost 3 bases and the J gene lost 4 bases, with 15 bases spanning the gap. The CDR3 loop spans 15 amino acids. The CDR3 nucleotides are TGCGCCAGCAGTGATCTTCAGGGGCGAAGCACTGAAGCTTTCTTT. The encoded protein is CASSDLQGRSTEAFF.

Only one count was recorded for this clonotype. One junction end does not reproduce the germline sequence, and a read error may be involved. This chain joins TRBV28 and TRBJ2-2, with D possibly TRBD2 on 5 matching bases. This CDR3 spans 18 amino acids. Looked up from germline, CDR1 is MDHEN and CDR2 is SYDVKM. The CDR3 nucleotides read TGTGTCAGCAGTTTCCCCCTCGGGGAAAGGACGAACACCGGGGAGCTGTTTTTT. This codes for CVSSFPLGERTNTGELFF.

Only a few counts were recorded for this clonotype. A much larger clonotype is one base distant, so this may be a read error. V gene TRBV29-1 combines with J gene TRBJ2-3; 9 nucleotides line up with TRBD1. Losses at the gene ends were 6 bases for V and 5 bases for J; bases not matched to a gene: 12. Germline-derived CDR1 and CDR2 are SQVTM and ANQGSEA. The CDR3 consists of 15 residues. The CDR3 is CSVSGTGPGIDTQYF. As DNA, the CDR3 is TGCAGCGTATCCGGGACAGGGCCAGGGATAGATACGCAGTATTTT.

The V gene is TRBV29-1, the J gene TRBJ1-2; TRBD1 aligns across 7 bases. Germline V CDR1 and CDR2: SQVTM, ANQGSEA. Trimming took 1 base from V and 6 from J; bases not matched to a gene: 8. The CDR3 is 14 amino acids. CDR3 sequence: CSVEAEEGADGYTF. CDR3 nucleotides: TGCAGCGTTGAAGCGGAAGAGGGGGCGGATGGCTACACCTTC.

A remark on this clonotype: A much larger clone differs by one base, so this may be a read error. This chain uses TRBV6-6 with TRBJ1-4; TRBD1 is a possible D gene (5 bases). V lost 5 bases, J lost 1 base, and 11 bases lay in between. Germline V gives CDR1 MNHNY, CDR2 SVGAGI (reference sequence). The CDR3 loop spans 15 amino acids. The CDR3 nucleotides are TGTGCCAGCAGTCGGACACTTGTAACTAATGAAAAACTGTTTTTT. Encoded protein: CASSRTLVTNEKLFF.

Comments on this clonotype: Possible read error: a much larger clone is one base away. The chain employs TRBV6-5 and TRBJ2-3; D not resolved. Germline loops: CDR1 MNHEY, CDR2 SVGAGI. Trimming pared 4 bases from V and 1 base from J, leaving 9 bases between. The CDR3 is made up of 14 amino acids. The DNA of the CDR3 is TGTGCCAGCAGTTTGATACCGCGCACAGATACGCAGTATTTT. Translated, it gives CASSLIPRTDTQYF.

This chain connects TRBV5-1 to TRBJ2-1, with D maybe TRBD2 (6 bases). This CDR3 region has 14 residues. Germline lookup yields CDR1 SGHRS and CDR2 YFSETQ. Deletions cut 2 bases from V and 4 bases from J, with 10 bases between. CDR3: CASSFRDLYNEQFF. CDR3 nucleotides: TGCGCCAGCAGCTTCAGGGACTTGTACAATGAGCAGTTCTTC.

CDR3 bases: TGTGCAAGCGTTTACCTCCGGGTCAGGGTCGACGAGCAGTACTTC. Protein product: CASVYLRVRVDEQYF. The chain employs TRBV6-2 or TRBV6-3 and TRBJ2-7, with D tentatively TRBD1 (5 bases). The germline V gene encodes CDR1 MNHEY and CDR2 SVGEGT. The CDR3 is 15 residues long.

Of note for this clonotype: Possible read error: a much larger clone is one base away. This rearrangement joins TRBV6-5 to TRBJ2-3, with TRBD2 identical over 7 bases. The V segment lost 6 bases and the J segment 4 bases; nucleotides outside the gene matches: 7. The germline gives CDR1 MNHEY, CDR2 SVGAGI. CDR3 length equals 14 residues. The CDR3 DNA is TGTGCCAGCAGCACCCCGGGGGGAGCAGATACGCAGTATTTT. It is translated as CASSTPGGADTQYF.

Details on this clonotype: One end of the junction fails to match germline, which may point to a read error. DNA for the CDR3: TGTGCCAGTAGTTACCCGACAGGGCCGACCCGTAACATTCAGTACTTC. Amino acid sequence: CASSYPTGPTRNIQYF. This chain connects TRBV6-2 or TRBV6-3 to TRBJ2-4; 7 nucleotides line up with TRBD1. Germline CDR1 and CDR2: MNHEY and SVGEGT. CDR3 length: 16 residues.

In its sample, this clonotype was seen many times. The V call is TRBV11-1, the J call TRBJ2-7; D tentatively fits TRBD1 or TRBD2 (6 bases each). Trimming removed 7 bases at V and 0 bases at J, with 13 bases between. Per germline, CDR1 SGHAT and CDR2 FQDESV (reference sequence). This CDR3 has 14 amino acids. This CDR3 is CASTRGGSSYEQYF. In nucleotides, the CDR3 is TGTGCCAGCACCCGAGGGGGGAGCTCCTACGAGCAGTACTTC. Full variable domain (rest looked up from reference TRBV11-1 and TRBJ2-7): EAEVAQSPRYKITEKSQAVAFWCDPISGHATLYWYRQILGQGPELLVQFQDESVVDDSQLPKDRFSAERLKGVDSTLKIQPAELGDSAMYLCASTRGGSSYEQYFGPGTRLTVT.

V and J are TRBV11-1 and TRBJ2-7; D may be TRBD1 or TRBD2 (5 bases each). This CDR3 comprises 13 residues. Looked up from germline, CDR1 is SGHAT and CDR2 is FQDESV (reference sequence). V lost 5 bases, J lost 6 bases, and 14 bases lay in between. The CDR3 sequence: CASSRGCVGEQYF. The DNA of the CDR3 is TGTGCCAGCAGCCGGGGCTGTGTAGGCGAGCAGTACTTC.

Comment on this clonotype: Since a much larger clone is just one base distant, this may be a read error. The chain couples TRBV6-2 or TRBV6-3 to TRBJ2-5, with D maybe TRBD1 (5 bases). Trimming stripped 6 bases from V and 2 bases from J, with 16 bases between. Germline V gives CDR1 MNHEY, CDR2 SVGEGT. CDR3 length: 15 amino acids. CDR3 sequence: CASRRRQLDQETQYF. The CDR3, as DNA: TGTGCCAGCAGGAGACGACAGCTGGATCAAGAGACCCAGTACTTC.

This clonotype has at least ten counts. This chain links TRBV11-3 with TRBJ1-5; 7 bases align to TRBD1. The CDR3 totals 14 residues. J was trimmed by 3 bases and V by 5 bases; bases with no gene match: 4. CDR1 is SGHNT and CDR2 is YENEEA in the germline V gene. CDR3 DNA sequence: TGTGCCAGCAGCCAGACAGGGCCCAATCAGCCCCAGCATTTT. Protein: CASSQTGPNQPQHF. The full variable domain, completed using reference TRBV11-3 and TRBJ1-5, is EAGVVQSPRYKIIEKKQPVAFWCNPISGHNTLYWYLQNLGQGPELLIRYENEEAVDDSQLPKDRFSAERLKGVDSTLKIQPAELGDSAVYLCASSQTGPNQPQHFGDGTRLSIL.

This chain links TRBV7-9 with TRBJ2-5; D ambiguous. CDR3 length equals 15 residues. CDR1 SEHNR and CDR2 FQNEAQ come from the germline V gene (reference sequence). Trimming removed 5 bases at V and 0 bases at J, with 13 bases between. This CDR3 is CASSPIGVDQETQYF. CDR3 in DNA: TGTGCCAGCAGCCCGATCGGCGTCGACCAAGAGACCCAGTACTTC. Looking up the rest from reference TRBV7-9 and TRBJ2-5 gives the full variable domain: DTGVSQNPRHKITKRGQNVTFRCDPISEHNRLYWYRQTLGQGPEFLTYFQNEAQLEKSRLLSDRFSAERPKGSFSTLEIQRTEQGDSAMYLCASSPIGVDQETQYFGPGTRLLVL.

The chain combines TRBV6-5 with TRBJ1-2; the D is unclear. The CDR3 sequence is 15 residues long. Germline loops: CDR1 MNHEY, CDR2 SVGAGI. V gave up 2 bases and J gave up 6 bases, with 16 bases separating them. The CDR3 region has the DNA TGTGCCAGCAGTTACACGTTACAAGGATATGATGGCTACACCTTC. As protein: CASSYTLQGYDGYTF.

As for this clonotype: It is likely a read error, because the conserved phenylalanine at the end of the CDR3 is missing. It is unclear where the CDR3 begins or ends on the DNA, so no DNA is shown, and the CDR3 is as TCRdb lists it. V is TRBV11-1 and J is TRBJ2-2; TRBD1 is taken as the D call from the table, unchecked against the DNA. The germline gives CDR1 SGHAT, CDR2 FQDESV (reference sequence). The CDR3 length equals 15 residues, ends included. The CDR3 region is CASRSRDPNTGELSL.

The chain recombines TRBV30 with TRBJ2-4, with a tentative D call TRBD1 (5 bases). The CDR3 covers 17 residues. Germline V CDR1 and CDR2: GTSNPN, SVGIG (reference sequence). The germline V and J ends were trimmed by 2 bases and 0 bases, with 17 bases remaining between them. CDR3 nucleotides: TGTGCCTGGAGTCCCCTTGGGGCAGTGTTAGCCAAAAACATTCAGTACTTC. It translates to CAWSPLGAVLAKNIQYF.

Comment on this clonotype: A much larger clone sits a single nucleotide away, making a read error possible. Likely a read error: the CDR3 ends without its conserved phenylalanine or tryptophan. This chain connects TRBV7-8 to TRBJ2-2, with D possibly being TRBD1 or TRBD2 (5 bases each). Trimming pared 5 bases from V and 1 base from J, leaving 14 bases between. Per germline, CDR1 SGHVS and CDR2 FQNEAQ. This CDR3 spans 16 amino acids. CDR3 sequence reads: CASSPEGRVNTGELFL. The CDR3 DNA follows: TGTGCCAGCAGCCCAGAGGGGCGGGTGAACACCGGGGAGCTGTTTTTA.

Comment on this clonotype: This CDR3 fails to terminate in the conserved phenylalanine or tryptophan, so it likely reflects a read error. Because the CDR3's place on the DNA is in doubt, the DNA is left out and the CDR3 is given as listed by TCRdb. The chain employs TRBV29-1 and TRBJ2-1; whether TRBD2, the table's D call, matches the DNA was not checked. The CDR3 is 14 residues long, ends included. The germline V gene has CDR1 SQVTM and CDR2 ANQGSEA. This CDR3 reads CSGGGLAGGVEQSS.

This clonotype was recorded at least ten times. The genes are TRBV5-5 and TRBJ2-5, with TRBD1 matching 9 bases. Per germline, CDR1 SGHKS and CDR2 YYEKEE (reference sequence). The V gene end was trimmed by 1 base and the J gene end by 1 base; junction bases not matched to a gene: 5. The CDR3 sequence is 16 residues long. This CDR3 is CASSLIATGGQETQYF. CDR3 sequence (DNA): TGTGCCAGCAGCTTGATTGCGACAGGGGGCCAAGAGACCCAGTACTTC. Full variable domain (remainder filled in from reference TRBV5-5 and TRBJ2-5): DAGVTQSPTHLIKTRGQQVTLRCSPISGHKSVSWYQQVLGQGPQFIFQYYEKEERGRGNFPDRFSARQFPNYSSELNVNALLLGDSALYLCASSLIATGGQETQYFGPGTRLLVL.

In its sample, this clonotype was seen a few times. CDR3 sequence: CASSSLRVLNEQYF. DNA for the CDR3: TGTGCCAGCAGCTCCCTGCGGGTCCTCAACGAGCAGTACTTC. The chain carries TRBV6-5 and TRBJ2-7, with D perhaps matching TRBD2 (5 bases). V was pared by 6 bases and J by 5 bases, with 17 bases between. Germline assignment: CDR1 MNHEY and CDR2 SVGAGI. This CDR3 is 14 amino acids long.

This CDR3 reads CASSEPGEDEQFF. As DNA, the CDR3 is TGCGCCAGCAGTGAGCCCGGTGAGGACGAGCAGTTCTTC. The chain has TRBV10-2 and TRBJ2-1, with D uncertain. The V and J ends lost 2 bases and 10 bases respectively, with 12 bases between them. The CDR3 loop spans 13 amino acids. Germline V gene data show CDR1 as WSHSY and CDR2 as SAAADI.